This TCR beta chain originates from a study of PD-1 blockade in classical Hodgkin lymphoma. Overall study results and limits: While CD8+ TCR diversity did not rise significantly by C4D1, CD4+ TCR diversity did. Patients newly diagnosed and complete responders had comparable baseline diversity. Any patient who commenced nivolumab under 1 year after ASCT was excluded.

This table comes from immunoSEQ multiplex PCR, and its TCRdb copy is limited to in-frame clones, with some not included. The table lists approximately 27,000 clones, roughly 82% of them singletons. Sample time point: cycle 4 day 1 (C4D1), after about 6 weeks of nivolumab. Exposure to brentuximab vedotin varied, and each patient had relapsed following autologous stem cell transplantation. Each best response was a complete response, a partial response or progressive disease. Comments on this clone: The antigen is unknown.

V was pared by 6 bases and J by 13 bases, with 11 bases of the junction left unmatched. The germline CDR1 and CDR2 sequences are SEHNR and FQNEAQ (reference sequence). The CDR3 has 13 residues. This TCR came from a human donor with classical Hodgkin lymphoma. V and J are TRBV7-9 and TRBJ1-3; 8 positions match TRBD1. This specimen consisted of peripheral blood mononuclear cells (PBMCs), obtained before the fourth cycle of nivolumab. The chain's CDR3 is CASRGLRDRPIYF. CDR3 coding DNA: TGTGCCAGCAGAGGTCTCCGGGACAGGCCGATATATTTT.